This is a list of T cell receptor beta chains from one sample in a study of shared clonotypes between healthy human individuals. Clones were read by immunoSEQ multiplex PCR, and TCRdb kept only the in-frame ones, dropping some. This table holds fewer than 850,000 clones, about 97% found once. Input material: naive CD8+ T cells sorted from blood. The receptor source for this set is a man aged 30 to 39 in good health. The CDR3 runs from the conserved cysteine through the conserved F or W. D genes are given only for firm matches. The size entry is marked missing in some rows and otherwise reads once, few, many or a size class.

>TRBJ2-2|TRBV5-5|TRBD2|NA
TGTGCCAGCAGCACCCCGGGTGGTAGCGGGAAGGTAGGGAACACCGGGGAGCTGTTTTTT
CASSTPGGSGKVGNTGELFF
>TRBJ1-2|TRBV7-8|TRBD1|NA
TGTGCCAGCAGCCACGGGACAGGGAAGTATGGCTACACCTTC
CASSHGTGKYGYTF
>TRBJ1-5|TRBV7-9|TRBD1|NA
TGTGCCAGCAGCAATGACAGGGTTAATCAGCCCCAGCATTTT
CASSNDRVNQPQHF
>TRBJ2-7|TRBV5-1|NA|once
TGCGCCAGCAGCTTGGGGGGGCAATCCTACGAGCAGTACTTC
CASSLGGQSYEQYF
>TRBJ1-2|TRBV30|NA|NA
TGTGCCTGGAGTGTAATGAACGTCGATGGCTACACCTTC
CAWSVMNVDGYTF
>TRBJ2-7|TRBV7-9|NA|NA
TGTGCCAGCAGCCCTCCCGAGTTCTACGAGCAGTACTTC
CASSPPEFYEQYF
>TRBJ2-1|TRBV12-5|TRBD2|NA
TGTGCTAGTGGTCCCGGTGTTAGCGGGAGATATGAGCAGTTCTTC
CASGPGVSGRYEQFF
>TRBJ2-1|TRBV10-3|TRBD2|NA
TGTGCCACCACTACTCTAGCGGGAGAGTACAATGAGCAGTTCTTC
CATTTLAGEYNEQFF
>TRBJ1-5|TRBV27|TRBD1|NA
TGTGCCAGCAGTTTAATGGGCTGGGGACAGCAACGCAATCAGCCCCAGCATTTT
CASSLMGWGQQRNQPQHF
>TRBJ2-7|TRBV18|NA|NA
TGTGCCAGCTCACCACGGTTTACAGAGACCTACGAGCAGTACTTC
CASSPRFTETYEQYF
>TRBJ2-7|TRBV28|TRBD2|NA
TGTGCCAGCACCCCTGGGCTAGCGGGAGGTCTCCCTCTACGTGAGCAGTACTTC
CASTPGLAGGLPLREQYF
>TRBJ2-7|TRBV7-6|NA|NA
TGTGCCAGCAGCTCCTTGACGGGGGGCCGAGAGCAGTACTTC
CASSSLTGGREQYF
>TRBJ1-1|TRBV27|NA|NA
TGTGCCAGCAGTTTAACCGGGGCGAACACTGAAGCTTTCTTT
CASSLTGANTEAFF
>TRBJ2-7|TRBV27|TRBD1|NA
TGTGCCAGCAGTTCCTACCGGGACAGAACCTACGAGCAGTACTTC
CASSSYRDRTYEQYF
>TRBJ1-1|TRBV29-1|NA|NA
TGCAGCGTTGAGCAGGGGTTGGACACTGAAGCTTTCTTT
CSVEQGLDTEAFF
>TRBJ2-7|TRBV27|NA|NA
TGTGCCAGCAGTCCGGACCTCTACGAGCAGTACTTC
CASSPDLYEQYF
>TRBJ1-1|TRBV2|NA|NA
TGTGCCAGCAGCACGAGTAAGACAGTCTTGAGGACTGAAGCTTTCTTT
CASSTSKTVLRTEAFF
>TRBJ2-7|TRBV6-5|TRBD1|NA
TGTGCCAGCAGTCCGGGACAGGGGGCCTACGAGCAGTACTTC
CASSPGQGAYEQYF
>TRBJ2-7|TRBV5-4|NA|NA
TGTGCCAGCAGCTTCAAACGCGGGGCAGGGTGGGAGCAGTACTTC
CASSFKRGAGWEQYF
>TRBJ2-7|TRBV5-6|TRBD2|once
TGTGCCAGCAGCTTGGGCCTAGCGGGTCTCTCCTACGAGCAGTACTTC
CASSLGLAGLSYEQYF
>TRBJ2-7|TRBV6-5|NA|NA
TGTGCCAGCAGTTTAGGTGGGATCGACGAGCAGTACTTC
CASSLGGIDEQYF
>TRBJ1-1|TRBV7-9|NA|NA
TGTGCCAGCAGCTTAGATGCTGGGGCCACTGAAGCTTTCTTT
CASSLDAGATEAFF
>TRBJ2-1|TRBV4-1|TRBD2|NA
TGCGCCAGCAGCCTATACCCCGGGACTAGCGCCAATGAGCAGTTCTTC
CASSLYPGTSANEQFF
>TRBJ2-7|TRBV11-2|NA|NA
TGTGCCAGCAGTCCCTTGGTGGGAAAGTACGAGCAGTACTTC
CASSPLVGKYEQYF
>TRBJ1-1|TRBV28|NA|NA
TGTGCCAGCAGTTTAATAGAATCGAACACTGAAGCTTTCTTT
CASSLIESNTEAFF
>TRBJ2-7|TRBV29-1|NA|NA
TGCAGCGTCCCTCTCAGAGGCGAGCAGTACTTC
CSVPLRGEQYF
>TRBJ2-5|TRBV2|NA|NA
TGTGCCAGCCAGGGGAGACAAGAGACCCAGTACTTC
CASQGRQETQYF
>TRBJ2-3|TRBV7-7|NA|NA
TGTGCTAGCAGCCGAAGTATCGCAGATACGCAGTATTTT
CASSRSIADTQYF
>TRBJ2-7|TRBV2|TRBD2|NA
TGTGCCAGCAGTGAAGCGTCTAGCGGGAGCTACGAGCAGTACTTC
CASSEASSGSYEQYF
>TRBJ2-1|TRBV7-9|TRBD2|NA
TGTGCCAGCAGCGTAGCGGGAGGTAATGAGCAGTTCTTC
CASSVAGGNEQFF
>TRBJ2-7|TRBV4-1|NA|once
TGCGCCAGCAGCCAAGACCGGGCAGCCTACTACGAGCAGTACTTC
CASSQDRAAYYEQYF
>TRBJ2-3|TRBV6-5|TRBD2|NA
TGTGCCAGCAGTTCAGTCCTAGCGGGAGGCACAGATACGCAGTATTTT
CASSSVLAGGTDTQYF
>TRBJ2-1|TRBV21-1|NA|NA
TGTGCCAGCAGCGAGACAGAACCTTTCAAGCGGTTCTTC
CASSETEPFKRFF
>TRBJ1-1|TRBV5-8|NA|NA
NA
CASSFGPGSTEAFF
>TRBJ2-1|TRBV9|NA|NA
TGTGCCAGCCGGGGGATTGGTGAGCAGTTCTTC
CASRGIGEQFF
>TRBJ2-1|TRBV4-1|NA|NA
TGCGCCAGCAGCCAAGATAGGTCAGACAATGAGCAGTTCTTC
CASSQDRSDNEQFF
>TRBJ2-2|TRBV4-1|NA|NA
TGCGCCAGCAGCCCCGCCCTAGGCCTGAACACCGGGGAGCTGTTTTTT
CASSPALGLNTGELFF
>TRBJ2-7|TRBV11-2|NA|NA
TGTGCCAGCAGCCCCCCGGAAGTCGGGCGGTGGTTGGAGCAGTACTTC
CASSPPEVGRWLEQYF
>TRBJ2-1|TRBV19|NA|NA
TGTGCCAGTAGTACTCCCCGTCTCGGGACGAGATACAATGAGCAGTTCTTC
CASSTPRLGTRYNEQFF
>TRBJ2-3|TRBV5-1|NA|NA
TGCGCCAGCAGCTCTGTCACCCCCACAGATACGCAGTATTTT
CASSSVTPTDTQYF
>TRBJ2-1|TRBV5-6|TRBD2|NA
TGTGCCAGCAGCTTAGCGGGAGGGCCTAACTACAATGAGCAGTTCTTC
CASSLAGGPNYNEQFF